What follows is one T cell receptor (beta chain) and its context. As yet, its antigen is unknown. Pooling of second doses given at about 4 or about 12 weeks was done. The CDR3 spans 16 residues. The germline V gene has CDR1 MNHEY and CDR2 SMNVEV (reference sequence). The V and J ends lost 2 bases and 6 bases respectively, with 20 bases between them. The source of the sample is a study of T cell responses to AZD1222 COVID-19 vaccine. The repertoire was sequenced with immunoSEQ multiplex PCR; TCRdb's copy has only in-frame clones and lacks some. Of 77,000 or so clones listed, roughly 84% are singletons. Whole-study results and caveats: Across spike, vaccine-associated CD4 TCRs were found, dominant at 160-218 and 743-854. Baseline seropositivity occurred in only a handful of AZD1222 recipients. The reported proportion of spike-specific TCRs targeting unmutated variant regions was nearly half.

The material sequenced was peripheral blood, taken 28 days after the second AZD1222 dose. The chain carries TRBV27 and TRBJ2-7, with no clear D. This receptor was taken from an adult who received the AZD1222 COVID-19 vaccine. CDR3 sequence reads: CASSLKPPPGLGEQYF. In DNA form, the CDR3 reads TGTGCCAGCAGTTTAAAGCCCCCCCCTGGTCTTGGCGAGCAGTACTTC.